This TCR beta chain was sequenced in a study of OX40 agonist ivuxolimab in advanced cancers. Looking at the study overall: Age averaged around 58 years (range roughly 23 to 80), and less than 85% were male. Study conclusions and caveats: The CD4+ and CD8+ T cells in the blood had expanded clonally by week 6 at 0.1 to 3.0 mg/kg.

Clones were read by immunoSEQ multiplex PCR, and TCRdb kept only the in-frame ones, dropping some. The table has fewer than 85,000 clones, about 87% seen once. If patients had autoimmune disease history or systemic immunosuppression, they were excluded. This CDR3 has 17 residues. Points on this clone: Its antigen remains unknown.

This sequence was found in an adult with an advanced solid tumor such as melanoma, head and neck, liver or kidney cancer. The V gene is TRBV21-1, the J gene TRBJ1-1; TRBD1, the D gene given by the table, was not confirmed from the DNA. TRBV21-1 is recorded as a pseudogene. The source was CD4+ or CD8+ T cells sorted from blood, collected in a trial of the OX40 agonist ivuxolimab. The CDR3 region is CASSKEGRASLNTEAFF. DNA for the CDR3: TGTGCCAGCAGCAAAGAGGGCAGGGCCTCATTGAACACTGAAGCTTTCTTT.